Listed here are 13 T cell receptor beta chains from one sample, sequenced in a study of cytomegalovirus exposure and HLA in healthy donors. PCR employed 60 Vbeta and 13 Jbeta primers. TCRdb keeps only in-frame clones here, not all; method: immunoSEQ multiplex PCR. The table lists about 120,000 clones, approximately 80% of them singletons, with about 5.8% in the top ten. Material: PBMCs. These receptors were collected from a man between 18 and 35 years old in good health and CMV-seropositive.

The rearrangement links TRBV4-2 to TRBJ1-1; 11 nucleotides agree with TRBD1. With V trimmed by 0 bases and J by 4 bases, 7 bases remained unmatched. The CDR3 consists of 17 residues. Germline V gene sequence: CDR1 LGHNA, CDR2 YNFKEQ. Written as DNA, the CDR3 is TGTGCCAGCAGCCAAGATTCAGGACAGGGGGCTGGCACTGAAGCTTTCTTT. Amino acid sequence: CASSQDSGQGAGTEAFF.

This clone was observed a single time. The chain uses TRBV7-3 and TRBJ2-3; 7 bases are a match to TRBD2. V trimming: 4 bases; J trimming: 0 bases; junction bases outside the gene matches: 7. The CDR3 spans 16 residues. Germline loops: CDR1 SGHTA, CDR2 FQGTGA. In nucleotides, the CDR3 is TGTGCCAGCAGCTCCAGCGCTAGCGGAAGCACAGATACGCAGTATTTT. Its translation: CASSSSASGSTDTQYF.

The chain links TRBV18 to TRBJ1-1, with 7 bases aligning to TRBD1. Trimming at V came to 3 bases and at J to 1 base, leaving 8 bases not matched to a gene. The CDR3 has 16 amino acids. Germline V gene lookup returns CDR1 KGHSH and CDR2 LQKENI. CDR3 protein: CASSPRTAGGNTEAFF. CDR3 DNA: TGTGCCAGCTCACCTCGAACGGCAGGGGGGAACACTGAAGCTTTCTTT.

V is TRBV28 and J is TRBJ1-1, with TRBD1 identical over 7 bases. The V gene's germline CDR1 is MDHEN and CDR2 SYDVKM. With V trimmed by 4 bases and J by 7 bases, 12 bases remained unmatched. This CDR3 contains 15 residues. The CDR3: CASSSPDRVRVEAFF. In DNA, the CDR3 is TGTGCCAGCAGTTCGCCCGACAGGGTGAGGGTTGAAGCTTTCTTT.

The chain couples TRBV18 to TRBJ1-3; TRBD1 agrees at 9 bases. The CDR3 is 19 residues long. V lost 3 bases to trimming and J lost 0 bases; unmatched junction nucleotides: 12. Germline V CDR1 and CDR2: KGHSH, LQKENI. CDR3 sequence: CASSPRPGQGEGSGNTIYF. CDR3 sequence (DNA): TGTGCCAGCTCACCCAGACCGGGACAGGGAGAGGGCTCTGGAAACACCATATATTTT.

V usage is TRBV7-9 and J usage is TRBJ2-5; the match to TRBD2 covers 10 bases. Per the germline V gene, CDR1 is SEHNR and CDR2 is FQNEAQ (reference sequence). The trim removed 4 bases at V and 9 bases at J, leaving 8 bases unmatched. The CDR3 has 14 amino acids. The CDR3 sequence is CASSSDLAGDSQYF. The CDR3 nucleotides are TGTGCCAGCAGCTCGGATCTAGCGGGGGATTCCCAGTACTTC. Full variable domain (missing parts from reference TRBV7-9 and TRBJ2-5): DTGVSQNPRHKITKRGQNVTFRCDPISEHNRLYWYRQTLGQGPEFLTYFQNEAQLEKSRLLSDRFSAERPKGSFSTLEIQRTEQGDSAMYLCASSSDLAGDSQYFGPGTRLLVL.

V is TRBV6-6 and J is TRBJ2-7; D is perhaps TRBD1 (6 bases). CDR3 length: 14 amino acids. The V gene lost 0 bases and the J gene lost 2 bases, with 8 bases spanning the gap. CDR1 MNHNY and CDR2 SVGAGI come from the germline V gene (reference sequence). CDR3: CASSYSTGPYEQYF. The CDR3 DNA reads as TGTGCCAGCAGTTACTCGACAGGCCCCTACGAGCAGTACTTC.

The chain is built from TRBV7-9 and TRBJ2-2, with 10 bases identical to TRBD2. CDR1 and CDR2 from the germline V gene are SEHNR and FQNEAQ (reference sequence). With 4 bases clipped from V and 6 bases from J, the junction kept 5 bases outside the gene matches. The CDR3 spans 15 residues. The CDR3 DNA reads TGTGCCAGCAGCTCGGAGCGGGAGGGGGCCGGGGAGCTGTTTTTT. This translates into CASSSEREGAGELFF.

This clone showed up just a few times. V is TRBV9 and J is TRBJ2-7, with D possibly being TRBD2 (6 bases). In germline, CDR1 is SGDLS, CDR2 YYNGEE. The CDR3 spans 13 residues. V was pared by 1 base and J by 2 bases, with 7 bases between. Here the CDR3 reads CASSVSGAYEQYF. The CDR3 DNA reads TGTGCCAGCAGCGTATCGGGAGCCTACGAGCAGTACTTC. The whole variable domain, filled in from reference TRBV9 and TRBJ2-7, reads DSGVTQTPKHLITATGQRVTLRCSPRSGDLSVYWYQQSLDQGLQFLIQYYNGEERAKGNILERFSAQQFPDLHSELNLSSLELGDSALYFCASSVSGAYEQYFGPGTRLTVT.

This chain links TRBV7-6 with TRBJ2-5; D remains unclear. Germline-derived CDR1 and CDR2 are SGHVS and FNYEAQ. Deletions cut 5 bases from V and 1 base from J, with 5 bases between. This CDR3 spans 12 amino acids. The CDR3 here is CASSRSQETQYF. The CDR3 region has the DNA TGTGCCAGCAGCCGTAGCCAAGAGACCCAGTACTTC.

V is TRBV4-1 and J is TRBJ1-2; tentatively, D is TRBD1 (5 bases). Between the trimmed V and J ends, which lost 0 bases and 0 bases, there was a span of 11 bases. Germline CDR1 reads MGHRA; CDR2 reads YSYEKL. The CDR3 covers 16 residues. The CDR3 sequence is CASSQDQGGSNYGYTF. In DNA form, the CDR3 reads TGCGCCAGCAGCCAAGATCAGGGCGGATCTAACTATGGCTACACCTTC.

The V gene is TRBV5-6, the J gene TRBJ2-5; no clear D gene. TRBJ2-7 explains the end of the DNA better; the J call may be wrong. Germline V CDR1 and CDR2: SGHDT, YYEEEE. The CDR3 consists of 13 residues. CDR3 amino acids: CASSLGVSYEQYF. CDR3 DNA: TGTGCCAGCAGCTTGGGTGTATCCTACGAGCAGTACTTC.

V usage is TRBV11-2 and J usage is TRBJ1-6; D is uncertain. This CDR3 is 14 amino acids long. Germline-derived CDR1 and CDR2 are SGHAT and FQNNGV. The V and J ends lost 5 bases and 8 bases respectively, with 13 bases between them. The CDR3 here is CASSPGRTDSPLHF. The CDR3 DNA sequence: TGTGCCAGCAGCCCCGGCAGGACTGATTCACCCCTCCACTTT.